This T cell receptor beta chain originates from a study of OX40 agonist ivuxolimab in advanced cancers. Germline CDR1 is SGHRS and CDR2 is YFSETQ. The CDR3 extends over 15 amino acids. The V and J ends lost 3 bases and 4 bases, in that order; junction bases with no gene match: 8. The protocol was immunoSEQ multiplex PCR, while the TCRdb copy is restricted to in-frame clones and leaves out a portion. Among fewer than 65,000 clones, about 90% were seen once, and the ten largest hold less than 0.45%. Specimen: CD4+ or CD8+ T cells sorted from blood, collected in a trial of the OX40 agonist ivuxolimab. The receptor's source is an adult with an advanced solid tumor such as melanoma, head and neck, liver or kidney cancer. The chain recombines TRBV5-1 with TRBJ2-7, with TRBD1 matching 9 bases. This CDR3 is CASSYERTGAYEQYF. In nucleotides, the CDR3 is TGCGCCAGCAGCTACGAACGGACAGGGGCTTACGAGCAGTACTTC.